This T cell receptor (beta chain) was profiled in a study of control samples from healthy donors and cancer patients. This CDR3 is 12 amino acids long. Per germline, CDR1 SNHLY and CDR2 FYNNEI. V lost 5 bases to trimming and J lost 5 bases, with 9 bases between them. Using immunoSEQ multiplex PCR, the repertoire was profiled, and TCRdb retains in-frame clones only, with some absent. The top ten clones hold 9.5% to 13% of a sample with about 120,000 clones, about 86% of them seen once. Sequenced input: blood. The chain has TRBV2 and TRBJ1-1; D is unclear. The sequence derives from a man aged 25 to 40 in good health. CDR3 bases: TGTGCCAGCAGTCTGCGTAGAACTGAAGCTTTCTTT. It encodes CASSLRRTEAFF.